This T cell receptor (beta chain) stems from a study of blood T cell repertoires in COVID-19. Overall study context: The origin of the acute and convalescent COVID-19 samples was the United States, Italy and Spain. PBMCs, B-cell-depleted T cells, or T cells provided the cDNA or gDNA that made up the material.

The CDR3 totals 16 residues. CDR1 is SGHAT, CDR2 FQNNGV, per germline. V lost 0 bases to trimming and J lost 0 bases, with 9 bases between them. In the source study's methods: Estimates of nucleated cell counts were drawn from the amplification of reference gene primers. Sequenced by immunoSEQ multiplex PCR; TCRdb stores in-frame clones only, minus some. The DNA was the basis for D and trimming; V, J and clone size are from that table. This table has about 120,000 clones, around 64% appearing once. The receptor's source is a human donor with acute or convalescent COVID-19. The donor label of this sample is uncertain. Sequencing used peripheral blood. V usage is TRBV11-2 and J usage is TRBJ1-5; D is unresolved. The DNA of the CDR3 is TGTGCCAGCAGCTTAGATAGCGGGTATAGCAATCAGCCCCAGCATTTT. It yields the protein CASSLDSGYSNQPQHF.